This T cell receptor beta chain originates from a study of blood T cell repertoires in COVID-19. Study-level background: COVID-19 samples, acute and convalescent, were from the United States, Italy and Spain. The cDNA or gDNA used as material had been derived from T cells, B-cell-depleted T cells, or PBMCs.

Study processing details: Amplification of reference gene primers was used by the study to estimate nucleated cell counts. Assay used: immunoSEQ multiplex PCR; TCRdb lists only in-frame clones, some missing. That table gives V, J and clone size, and the DNA gave D and trimming. The sample includes some 250,000 clones, 70% to 85% of them seen just once. Germline V gene lookup returns CDR1 LNHDA and CDR2 SQIVND (reference sequence). Between the trimmed V and J ends, which lost 6 bases and 7 bases, there was a span of 13 bases. This CDR3 is 13 amino acids long. This clone was seen only a few times. Sequences were obtained from peripheral blood. The clonotype originates from a woman aged 80 or older with acute or convalescent COVID-19. The chain links TRBV19 to TRBJ1-3; D is perhaps TRBD1 (5 bases). Written as DNA, the CDR3 is TGTGCCAGTAGAAATCAGGGAACCAACACCATATATTTT. Translating gives CASRNQGTNTIYF.